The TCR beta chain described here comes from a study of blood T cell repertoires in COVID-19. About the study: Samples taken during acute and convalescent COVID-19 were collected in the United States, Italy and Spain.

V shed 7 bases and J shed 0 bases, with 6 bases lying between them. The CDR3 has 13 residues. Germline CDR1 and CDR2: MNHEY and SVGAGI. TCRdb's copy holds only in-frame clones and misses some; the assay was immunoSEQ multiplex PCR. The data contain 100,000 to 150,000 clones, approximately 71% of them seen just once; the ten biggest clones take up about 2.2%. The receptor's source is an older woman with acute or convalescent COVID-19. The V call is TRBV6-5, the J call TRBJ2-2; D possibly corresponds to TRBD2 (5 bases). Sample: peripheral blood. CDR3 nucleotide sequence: TGTGCCAGCACCGGGGCGAACACCGGGGAGCTGTTTTTT. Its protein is CASTGANTGELFF.